This T cell receptor (beta chain) is drawn from a study of blood T cell repertoires in COVID-19. Looked up from germline, CDR1 is PRHDT and CDR2 is FYEKMQ (reference sequence). The junction had 7 bases not matched to a gene; V was cut back by 4 bases and J by 7 bases. The CDR3 is 14 residues long. Assay: immunoSEQ multiplex PCR; the TCRdb copy retains only in-frame clones and omits some. The sample includes 250,000 to 350,000 clones, around 90% of them seen just once. The chain is built from TRBV13 and TRBJ1-1, with 9 bases that match TRBD1. Sequencing used PBMCs or T cells enriched from blood (not recorded which). The origin of this receptor is a woman aged 18-29 years who had recovered from COVID-19. The CDR3 region is CASSSYRGQSEAFF. The CDR3 DNA sequence: TGTGCCAGCAGCTCCTACAGGGGGCAAAGTGAAGCTTTCTTT.